One sample yielded the 19 T cell receptor beta chains listed below, sequenced in a study of identical twins. TCRdb re-called the 5' RACE reads through MiXCR, storing one row per CDR3 protein. The sample has 420,000 or so distinct CDR3 sequences, roughly 18% seen once. Sequencing was carried out using naive T cells sorted from blood. These receptors originate from a man aged 45 to 65 in good health.

This clonotype has at least ten counts. The chain joins TRBV6-2 or TRBV6-3 to TRBJ2-2, with 7 bases that match TRBD1. CDR3 length: 14 amino acids. The germline V gene encodes CDR1 MNHEY and CDR2 SVGEGT. After removal of 6 bases from V and 3 bases from J, the junction contained 4 bases not matched to a gene. The CDR3: CASSRGQDTGELFF. The CDR3, as DNA: TGTGCCAGCAGCCGAGGACAGGACACCGGGGAGCTGTTTTTT.

The V gene is TRBV28, the J gene TRBJ1-1; D call uncertain. The CDR3 loop spans 15 amino acids. Germline V gene sequence: CDR1 MDHEN, CDR2 SYDVKM. With 3 bases removed from V and 4 bases from J, the gap between germline ends came to 15 bases. CDR3 DNA: TGTGCCAGCAGTTTCAATAGAGGGTATTCCACTGAAGCTTTCTTT. Translated, it gives CASSFNRGYSTEAFF.

The chain couples TRBV5-6 to TRBJ2-7; D is unclear. The V gene lost 3 bases and the J gene lost 5 bases, with 9 bases spanning the gap. This CDR3 has 12 residues. Germline assignment: CDR1 SGHDT and CDR2 YYEEEE. CDR3 amino acids: CASSSWVDEQYF. As DNA, the CDR3 is TGTGCCAGCAGCTCTTGGGTCGACGAGCAGTACTTC.

V is TRBV6-6 and J is TRBJ1-2; D unclear. Trimming removed 4 bases at V and 3 bases at J, with 6 bases between. This CDR3 is built from 12 residues. Looked up from germline, CDR1 is MNHNY and CDR2 is SVGAGI (reference sequence). The CDR3 nucleotides are TGTGCCAGCAGTTTGGACGACTATGGCTACACCTTC. Translation gives CASSLDDYGYTF.

This clonotype was observed a handful of times. V is TRBV29-1 and J is TRBJ1-2; no definite D call. The V and J ends lost 0 bases and 2 bases respectively, with 7 bases between them. The CDR3 spans 13 residues. From germline, CDR1 is SQVTM and CDR2 ANQGSEA. This chain's CDR3 is CSVEERRNYGYTF. The CDR3 nucleotides are TGCAGCGTTGAAGAAAGGCGGAACTATGGCTACACCTTC. The full variable domain, with the rest looked up from reference TRBV29-1 and TRBJ1-2, is SAVISQKPSRDICQRGTSLTIQCQVDSQVTMMFWYRQQPGQSLTLIATANQGSEATYESGFVIDKFPISRPNLTFSTLTVSNMSPEDSSIYLCSVEERRNYGYTFGSGTRLTVV.

This clonotype occurred many times. This chain joins TRBV20-1 and TRBJ2-1, with TRBD2 matching over 9 bases. This CDR3 is built from 15 residues. With 4 bases clipped from V and 0 bases from J, the junction kept 4 bases outside the gene matches. Germline V gene data show CDR1 as DFQATT and CDR2 as SNEGSKA (reference sequence). The CDR3 spells CSATGLAPSYNEQFF. CDR3 nucleotide sequence: TGCAGTGCTACGGGACTAGCTCCCTCCTACAATGAGCAGTTCTTC.

This clonotype was observed a few times. V gene TRBV4-2 combines with J gene TRBJ1-1; a weak D match, TRBD1 (5 bases). The germline V gene encodes CDR1 LGHNA and CDR2 YNFKEQ. This CDR3 has 15 residues. The germline V and J ends were trimmed by 4 bases and 1 base, with 13 bases remaining between them. CDR3 loop: CASSPSPQGNTEAFF. CDR3 nucleotide sequence: TGTGCCAGCAGCCCCTCTCCCCAGGGGAACACTGAAGCTTTCTTT.

This clonotype was observed many times. The chain uses TRBV20-1 and TRBJ1-2, with 7 bases aligning to TRBD1. The CDR3 is 13 residues long. V dropped 1 base and J dropped 2; count of bases not matched to a gene: 1. From germline, CDR1 is DFQATT and CDR2 SNEGSKA (reference sequence). The CDR3 protein is CSARGQGNYGYTF. CDR3 bases: TGCAGTGCTAGAGGACAGGGAAACTATGGCTACACCTTC.

This clonotype was seen only a few times. This chain links TRBV7-2 with TRBJ2-7; D gene ambiguous. The CDR3 extends over 14 amino acids. Germline CDR1 and CDR2: SGHTA and FQGNSA. V was pared by 5 bases and J by 0 bases, with 11 bases between. CDR3 DNA sequence: TGTGCCAGCAGCAAGCGTCGGAACTCCTACGAGCAGTACTTC. It is translated as CASSKRRNSYEQYF. The full variable domain, with the rest looked up from reference TRBV7-2 and TRBJ2-7, is GAGVSQSPSNKVTEKGKDVELRCDPISGHTALYWYRQSLGQGLEFLIYFQGNSAPDKSGLPSDRFSAERTGGSVSTLTIQRTQQEDSAVYLCASSKRRNSYEQYFGPGTRLTVT.

The table lists this clonotype with many counts. This rearrangement joins TRBV12-3 or TRBV12-4 to TRBJ2-3, with 14 nucleotides matching TRBD2. The V and J ends lost 6 bases and 3 bases, in that order; junction bases with no gene match: 14. This CDR3 has 19 amino acids. CDR3 in amino acids: CASSRRLRLAGGPTDTQYF. CDR3 nucleotide sequence: TGTGCCAGCAGCCGTCGATTAAGACTAGCGGGGGGGCCGACAGATACGCAGTATTTT.

This clonotype was counted only a few times. CDR3 sequence: CASSISGQGETGNSPLHF. The DNA of the CDR3 is TGCGCCAGCAGCATATCGGGACAGGGCGAAACCGGGAATTCACCCCTCCACTTT. V is TRBV5-1 and J is TRBJ1-6; 9 bases match TRBD1. This CDR3 region has 18 residues. V lost 4 bases to trimming and J lost 7 bases; unmatched junction nucleotides: 15. Germline assignment: CDR1 SGHRS and CDR2 YFSETQ.

This clonotype has a handful of counts. V and J are TRBV10-1 and TRBJ2-7, with 9 bases aligning to TRBD2. CDR3 length equals 15 residues. V dropped 2 bases and J dropped 2; count of bases not matched to a gene: 4. Germline loops: CDR1 WNHNN, CDR2 SYGVQD (reference sequence). CDR3 nucleotide sequence: TGCGCCAGCAGTGAGGCTAGCGGGGCAACCTACGAGCAGTACTTC. Translating it yields CASSEASGATYEQYF.

The chain is built from TRBV12-3 or TRBV12-4 and TRBJ1-6; 7 nucleotides match TRBD1. V shed 10 bases, J shed 7 bases, and the junction held 10 bases outside the gene matches. The CDR3 totals 14 residues. Here the CDR3 reads CAIGGDRENSPLHF. Here the CDR3 DNA reads TGTGCCATCGGGGGGGACAGAGAGAATTCACCCCTCCACTTT.

The rearrangement joins TRBV27 to TRBJ2-1; TRBD2 agrees at 16 bases. Germline-derived CDR1 and CDR2 are MNHEY and SMNVEV (reference sequence). The CDR3 loop spans 14 amino acids. J lost 15 bases, V lost 5 bases, and 7 bases had no gene match. The CDR3 DNA follows: TGTGCCAGCAGTCCCGGGACTAGCGGGAGGGGGTGGTTCTTC. It translates to CASSPGTSGRGWFF.

This clonotype was found a few times. The V gene is TRBV20-1, the J gene TRBJ2-1; D gene unclear. The CDR3 extends over 12 amino acids. Germline V lookup: CDR1 DFQATT, CDR2 SNEGSKA (reference sequence). The DNA of the CDR3 is TGCAGAGTAAGTCAGTCCTACAATGAGCAGTTCTTC. Its protein is CRVSQSYNEQFF.

This chain uses TRBV20-1 with TRBJ1-5; TRBD1 matches 7 bases. Trimming at V came to 3 bases and at J to 0 bases, leaving 8 bases not matched to a gene. Germline V gives CDR1 DFQATT, CDR2 SNEGSKA (reference sequence). The CDR3 loop spans 16 amino acids. CDR3 in amino acids: CSARGRGWYSNQPQHF. The CDR3 DNA reads as TGCAGTGCTAGGGGCAGGGGGTGGTATAGCAATCAGCCCCAGCATTTT.

The rearrangement joins TRBV4-2 to TRBJ2-5; D may be TRBD1 or TRBD2 (5 bases each). Trimming pared 1 base from V and 4 bases from J, leaving 10 bases between. The CDR3 consists of 14 residues. CDR1 and CDR2 (germline): LGHNA, YNFKEQ. The CDR3 sequence is CASSQAGRAETQYF. The CDR3 bases are TGTGCCAGCAGCCAAGCGGGGCGAGCAGAGACCCAGTACTTC.

The chain has TRBV18 and TRBJ1-1; D uncertain. Germline V gene data show CDR1 as KGHSH and CDR2 as LQKENI. This CDR3 comprises 14 residues. Trimming cost V 3 bases and J 4 bases, with 12 bases left between them. CDR3 DNA: TGTGCCAGCTCACCCGCGTGGGTGGGCACTGAAGCTTTCTTT. It specifies CASSPAWVGTEAFF.

V usage is TRBV12-3 or TRBV12-4 and J usage is TRBJ2-7; 7 positions match TRBD1. V was clipped by 0 bases and J by 6 bases; unmatched bases: 8. The length of the CDR3 is 15 residues. CDR3 DNA: TGTGCCAGCAGTTTAGCGGTAGTAGGGGGCGGCGAGCAGTACTTC. It yields the protein CASSLAVVGGGEQYF.